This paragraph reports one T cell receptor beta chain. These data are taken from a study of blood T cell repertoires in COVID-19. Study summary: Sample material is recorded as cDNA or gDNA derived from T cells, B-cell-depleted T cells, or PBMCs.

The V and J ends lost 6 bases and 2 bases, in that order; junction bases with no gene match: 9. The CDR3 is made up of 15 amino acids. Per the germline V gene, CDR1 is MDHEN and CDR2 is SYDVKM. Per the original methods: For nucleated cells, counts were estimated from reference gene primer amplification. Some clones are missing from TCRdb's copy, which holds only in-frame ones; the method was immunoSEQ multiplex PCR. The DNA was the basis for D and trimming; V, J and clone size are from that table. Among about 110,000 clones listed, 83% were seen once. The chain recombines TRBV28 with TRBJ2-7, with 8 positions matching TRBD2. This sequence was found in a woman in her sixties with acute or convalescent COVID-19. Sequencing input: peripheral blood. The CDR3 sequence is CASRPRGAFTYEQYF. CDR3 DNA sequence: TGTGCCAGCAGACCGCGGGGGGCGTTTACCTACGAGCAGTACTTC.